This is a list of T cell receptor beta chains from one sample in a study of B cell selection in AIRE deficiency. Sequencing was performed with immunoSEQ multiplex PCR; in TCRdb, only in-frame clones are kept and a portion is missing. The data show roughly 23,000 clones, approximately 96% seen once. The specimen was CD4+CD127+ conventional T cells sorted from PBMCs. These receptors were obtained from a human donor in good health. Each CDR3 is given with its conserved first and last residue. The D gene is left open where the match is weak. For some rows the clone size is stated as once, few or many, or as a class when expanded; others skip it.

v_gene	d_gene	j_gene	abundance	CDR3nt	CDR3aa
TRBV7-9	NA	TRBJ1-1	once	TGTGCCAGCAGCTTAGCGCGGGGCAGCTATAACACTGAAGCTTTCTTT	CASSLARGSYNTEAFF
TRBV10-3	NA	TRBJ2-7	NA	TGTGCCATCAGTGATAAGAGGGGGGGCGACTACGAGCAGTACTTC	CAISDKRGGDYEQYF
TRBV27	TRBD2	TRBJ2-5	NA	TGTGCCAGCTCCCCCTTGGGACTACAAGAGACCCAGTACTTC	CASSPLGLQETQYF
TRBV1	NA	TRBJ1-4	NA	TGCACCAGCAGCCAAGATATACGAGGGGACAAACTGTTTTTT	CTSSQDIRGDKLFF
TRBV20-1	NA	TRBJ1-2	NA	TGCAGTGCTAGGCAGGGTTATGGCTACACCTTC	CSARQGYGYTF
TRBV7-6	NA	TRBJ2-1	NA	TGTGCCAGCAGCTTACTCTACAATGAGCAGTTCTTC	CASSLLYNEQFF
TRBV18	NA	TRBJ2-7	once	TGTGCCAGCTCACCAGCCGGAGTTTACGAGCAGTACTTC	CASSPAGVYEQYF
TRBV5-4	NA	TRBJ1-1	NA	TGTGCCAGCAGCTTGGAGAGGGGCCATTCAATGAACACTGAAGCTTTCTTT	CASSLERGHSMNTEAFF
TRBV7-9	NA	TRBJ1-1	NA	TGTGCCAGCAGCTTAGTTGGGCTGAACACTGAAGCTTTCTTT	CASSLVGLNTEAFF
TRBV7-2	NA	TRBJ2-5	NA	TGTGCCAGCAGCTTAGGAGGGGGGGACGCGGAGACCCAGTACTTC	CASSLGGGDAETQYF
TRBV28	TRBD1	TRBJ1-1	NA	TGTGCCAGCAGTTTCTACAGGGGAGGCACTGAAGCTTTCTTT	CASSFYRGGTEAFF
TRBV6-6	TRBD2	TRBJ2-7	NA	TGTGCCAGCAGTCCGCCCGGACTAGCAAACTACGAGCAGTACTTC	CASSPPGLANYEQYF
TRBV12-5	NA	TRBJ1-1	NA	TGTGCTAGTGGTTTGGTACTGAGGAGGGGGGGGACTGAAGCTTTCTTT	CASGLVLRRGGTEAFF
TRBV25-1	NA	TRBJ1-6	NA	TGTGCCAGCAGGGCAGGGGTCTTACGGGATTCACCCCTCCACTTT	CASRAGVLRDSPLHF
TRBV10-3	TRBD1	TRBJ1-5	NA	TGTGCCATCAAAGGGACAGGGGATCAGCCCCAGCATTTT	CAIKGTGDQPQHF
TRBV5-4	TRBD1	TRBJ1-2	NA	TGTGCCAGCAGCTTGGAGGGGGCAGGGAACTATGGCTACACCTTC	CASSLEGAGNYGYTF
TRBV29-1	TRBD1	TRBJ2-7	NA	TGCAGCGCTATAGAACCGGGACAGCCCTACGAGCAGTACTTC	CSAIEPGQPYEQYF
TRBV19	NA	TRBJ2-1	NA	TGTGCCAGTAGTATTGATAGCACGCCTGAGCAGTTCTTC	CASSIDSTPEQFF
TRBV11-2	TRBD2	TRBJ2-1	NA	TGTGCCAGCAGCCTAGAGGGACTATACAATGAGCAGTTCTTC	CASSLEGLYNEQFF
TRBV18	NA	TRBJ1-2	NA	TGTGCCAGCTCACCACCGACAGATCCCTACCGTGGCTACACCTTC	CASSPPTDPYRGYTF
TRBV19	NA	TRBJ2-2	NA	TGTGCCAGTAGTAAACAGGGAAACACCGGGGAGCTGTTTTTT	CASSKQGNTGELFF
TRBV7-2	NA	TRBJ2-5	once	TGTGCCAGCAGCTCCGTGGGGGGCCAGCCGGCCCAGTACTTC	CASSSVGGQPAQYF
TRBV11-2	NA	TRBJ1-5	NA	TGTGCCAGCAGCGTCGATTATAGCAATCAGCCCCAGCATTTT	CASSVDYSNQPQHF
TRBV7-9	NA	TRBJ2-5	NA	TGTGCCAGCAGCCGAACCAGACAGGGAGGGGAGACCCAGTACTTC	CASSRTRQGGETQYF
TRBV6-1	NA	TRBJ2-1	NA	TGTGCCAGCAGTGATCAGGGAGAAGAGTACAATGAGCAGTTCTTC	CASSDQGEEYNEQFF
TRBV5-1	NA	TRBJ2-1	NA	TGCGCCAGCAGTCGGGGGCCGGGCAATGAGCAGTTCTTC	CASSRGPGNEQFF
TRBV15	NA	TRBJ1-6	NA	TGTGCCACCAGCAGAGATTTCGCGAGAACAGACCCCAAGGGAGGCTCACCCCTCCACTTT	CATSRDFARTDPKGGSPLHF
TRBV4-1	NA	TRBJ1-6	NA	TGCGCCAGCAGCCTACAGGTAGACGGAGGTGATTCACCCCTCCACTTT	CASSLQVDGGDSPLHF
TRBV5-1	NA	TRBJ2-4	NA	TGCGCCAGCAGCTCCGGACAGTCTTTAGCCAAAAACATTCAGTACTTC	CASSSGQSLAKNIQYF
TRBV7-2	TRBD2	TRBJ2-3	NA	TGTGCCAGCAGCTTAGGACTAGCGGCCACAGATACGCAGTATTTT	CASSLGLAATDTQYF
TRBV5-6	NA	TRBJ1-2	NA	TGTGCCAGCAGCTCTGGGACACATAGTATAAGAGTCTCCTATGGCTACACCTTC	CASSSGTHSIRVSYGYTF
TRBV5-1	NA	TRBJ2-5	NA	TGCGCCAGCAGCCGGGGCGGCGACAGACAAGAGACCCAGTACTTC	CASSRGGDRQETQYF